The 20 T cell receptor beta chains in this list originate from one sample, sequenced in a study of CXCR3-negative and CXCR3-positive naive CD8 T cells (dated 2019 in TCRdb). The instrument given in TCRdb is NextSeq 550. The Human TCR Profiling Kit (MiLaboratory) was used to prepare UMI-labeled 5' RACE TRB cDNA libraries. Reads reprocessed by TCRdb are summarized as one entry per CDR3 protein sequence, and DNA is absent. In this sample's table one finds around 65,000 distinct CDR3 sequences. The ten largest clones capture just over 0.7% of the sample. The paper as a whole reports these results and caveats: TRB CDR3s from CXCR3-positive naive cells showed higher hydrophobicity (lower Kidera factor 4), lower energy, and higher strength and volume indices than CXCR3-negative naive cells.

No antigen has been assigned to these receptors. Sequencing used naive CXCR3+ CD8+ T cells from blood. This specimen's cell subset or site label, interpreted: CD45RO-CCR7+CD27+CD95- naive CD8+ T cells expressing CXCR3 (TNR3+). These receptors came from a human donor in good health. Some clones in this sample may be carry-over from other donors' samples.

The chain employs TRBV28 and TRBJ1-3. Germline V gives CDR1 MDHEN, CDR2 SYDVKM. This CDR3 region has 15 residues. Here the CDR3 reads CASSLGTSSGNTIYF.

Here the CDR3 reads CASSLAGGRTDTQYF. The chain uses TRBV12-3 or TRBV12-4 and TRBJ2-3; TCRdb designates TRBD1, a call that cannot be tested without DNA. The CDR3 extends over 15 amino acids.

The genes are TRBV29-1 and TRBJ2-2; the D call of TRBD2 rests on TCRdb alone, since no DNA is present to check it. In germline, CDR1 is SQVTM, CDR2 ANQGSEA. The CDR3 runs to 15 residues. The CDR3 protein is CSVEDLRDKHRELFF.

The chain uses TRBV7-3 and TRBJ2-5. The CDR3 runs to 13 residues. Per the germline V gene, CDR1 is SGHTA and CDR2 is FQGTGA. The CDR3 loop is CASSPDVGETQYF.

This chain links TRBV5-6 with TRBJ2-7; no DNA is available, so the TRBD1 call from TCRdb remains unchecked. The CDR3 runs to 16 residues. The V gene's germline CDR1 is SGHDT and CDR2 YYEEEE. The CDR3 spells CASRPGGQGSVYEQYF. Drawing the rest from reference TRBV5-6 and TRBJ2-7, the complete variable domain is DAGVTQSPTHLIKTRGQQVTLRCSPKSGHDTVSWYQQALGQGPQFIFQYYEEEERQRGNFPDRFSGHQFPNYSSELNVNALLLGDSALYLCASRPGGQGSVYEQYFGPGTRLTVT.

The CDR3 sequence: CASSSSGTGISNQPQHF. The genes are TRBV7-7 and TRBJ1-5; there is no DNA to check the TCRdb D call of TRBD1. This CDR3 contains 17 residues. Germline V gives CDR1 SSHAT, CDR2 FNYEAQ (reference sequence).

This chain uses TRBV4-3 with TRBJ2-7; lacking DNA, the TRBD1 call made by TCRdb goes unchecked. CDR3 length: 13 residues. Germline CDR1 is LGHNA and CDR2 is YSLEER. The chain's CDR3 is CASSQNRVSEQYF.

The chain recombines TRBV20-1 with TRBJ2-3; the D call from TCRdb, TRBD2, cannot be confirmed without DNA. The CDR3 length is 16 residues. Germline values: CDR1 DFQATT, CDR2 SNEGSKA (reference sequence). CDR3 protein: CSARDRASGDSDTQYF.

The V and J genes are TRBV14 and TRBJ1-2; absent DNA, TCRdb's TRBD1 call cannot be checked. The germline CDR1 and CDR2 sequences are SGHDN and FVKESK. The CDR3 is made up of 15 amino acids. The CDR3 loop is CASSQDPGPDYGYTF.

The gene calls are TRBV7-6 and TRBJ2-7; TCRdb calls TRBD1, which cannot be checked without DNA. The CDR3 runs 15 residues. Germline CDR1 reads SGHVS; CDR2 reads FNYEAQ. The CDR3 sequence is CASSPQQAGWDEQYF.

The chain uses TRBV7-9 and TRBJ2-5; with no DNA, the TCRdb D assignment of TRBD2 cannot be verified. CDR3 length equals 15 residues. Germline V gives CDR1 SEHNR, CDR2 FQNEAQ (reference sequence). The CDR3 loop is CASSLSPTGEETQYF.

The CDR3 here is CASSADPAYEQYF. V gene TRBV12-3 or TRBV12-4 combines with J gene TRBJ2-7. The CDR3 has 13 amino acids.

The chain recombines TRBV28 with TRBJ2-1; TCRdb's assignment of TRBD2 cannot be checked, as there is no DNA. Germline lookup yields CDR1 MDHEN and CDR2 SYDVKM. This CDR3 is built from 16 residues. CDR3 in amino acids: CASSPVSGVSYNEQFF.

The chain combines TRBV7-2 with TRBJ2-7; TCRdb designates TRBD1, a call that cannot be tested without DNA. The V gene's germline CDR1 is SGHTA and CDR2 FQGNSA. The CDR3 has 15 residues. The CDR3 is CASLLAGGSGYKQYF.

V gene TRBV3-1 combines with J gene TRBJ1-3. The CDR3 totals 15 residues. In germline, CDR1 is LGHDT, CDR2 YNNKEL (reference sequence). The CDR3 reads CASSQGLDPGNTIYF.

The CDR3 region is CASSDRPTGAQETQYF. The V call is TRBV13, the J call TRBJ2-5; TCRdb proposes TRBD1, but this gene call is untestable without DNA. The CDR3 extends over 16 amino acids. Germline CDR1 is PRHDT and CDR2 is FYEKMQ (reference sequence).

This chain joins TRBV5-1 and TRBJ2-1; TCRdb designates TRBD1, a call that cannot be tested without DNA. This CDR3 spans 17 amino acids. Germline lookup yields CDR1 SGHRS and CDR2 YFSETQ. The CDR3 loop reads CASSSQGPGGAYNEQFF.

V gene TRBV3-1 combines with J gene TRBJ2-1; the D call from TCRdb, TRBD2, cannot be confirmed without DNA. The germline V gene encodes CDR1 LGHDT and CDR2 YNNKEL (reference sequence). The CDR3 sequence is 16 residues long. CDR3 amino acids: CASSQDWTSGGNEQFF.

The V call is TRBV28, the J call TRBJ2-3; as DNA is missing, the TRBD1 call by TCRdb cannot be tested. The CDR3 has 15 residues. CDR1 is MDHEN, CDR2 SYDVKM, per germline. The CDR3 region is CASRYRDSPPDTQYF.

This chain joins TRBV11-2 and TRBJ2-7; as DNA is missing, the TRBD1 call by TCRdb cannot be tested. This CDR3 region has 14 residues. Germline values: CDR1 SGHAT, CDR2 FQNNGV. CDR3 sequence reads: CASSRGQAAYEKYF. Together with reference TRBV11-2 and TRBJ2-7, the CDR3 gives the full variable domain: EAGVAQSPRYKIIEKRQSVAFWCNPISGHATLYWYQQILGQGPKLLIQFQNNGVVDDSQLPKDRFSAERLKGVDSTLKIQPAKLEDSAVYLCASSRGQAAYEKYFGPGTRLTVT.